Detailed here is one T cell receptor (beta chain). The sample holds a few counts of this clone. Its antigen is unknown. Nothing much larger sits one base from this clone, and base qualities are not available. V drops 3 bases and J drops 0 bases, leaving 9 bases in between. CDR1 is given as MDHEN and CDR2 as SYDVKM, both from the germline V gene. From cysteine to phenylalanine, the CDR3 is 14 amino acids long. Solely the CDR3 DNA is kept, with 42 bases framed from the first base. For TCRbeta CDR3 sequencing, genomic DNA from the sorted cells was extracted using the QIAGEN DNeasy Blood and Tissue Kit. High-throughput TCRbeta CDR3 sequencing was carried out commercially through immunoSEQ, with PCR amplification with bias correction and internal controls included. The authors' pipeline ran thus. Unique productive TCRbeta sequences were defined by CDR3 nucleotide sequence when primers matched and otherwise by CDR3 amino acid sequence together with Vbeta and Jbeta genes. As a correction for sorting error, sequences shared between sorted populations at a frequency ratio of 2:1 or less were discarded, and the remaining shared sequences were assigned to the higher population. A sequence counted as donor-reactive if, in CFSE-low cells, the sequence had a frequency of at least 0.01% and was expanded at least 5-fold compared with unstimulated cells. Jensen-Shannon divergence, calculated on the top 100 TCRbeta sequences ranked by frequency, was used to quantify repertoire divergence. When a sample had multiple sequencing runs, each run was corrected for sorting error separately and the runs were then pooled. TCRdb's version of the immuneACCESS table is confined to in-frame rearrangements and falls short of the full clone set. An unresolved V gene accounts for under half of the shortfall where checked; the remainder is of unknown origin. That table gives V, J and clone size, and the DNA gave D and trimming. This sample comprises around 75,000 clones, less than 90% of them detected only once. The ten biggest clones cover around 0.4% of the sample.

The data were taken from a study of Tregs in tolerant kidney transplant recipients (dated by TCRdb to the late 2010s). In the study overall: Related donors were used in the transplants with nonmyeloablative bone marrow transplantation, and mixed chimerism was transient in the human trials. The study applied TCRbeta sequencing to find donor-specific regulatory T cells before combined kidney and bone marrow transplantation and then followed those same cells after transplant. The paper as a whole reports these results and caveats: Donor-specific Treg expansion was found to exceed global Treg expansion in tolerant patients, suggesting antigen-driven rather than nonspecific expansion. Expanding Tregs with activated donor B cells appeared to identify the most biologically relevant and donor-specific TCRbeta repertoire. PCR primers changed over time for some patients, so nucleotide-level comparison across those patients' samples was not possible. The study was constrained by small patient numbers, and validation of the findings is required in larger populations and under other immunosuppression protocols. Although technical replication error seemed to be minimal, the question of biological reproducibility was not addressed directly.

Per the publication, the time point label means: blood sample drawn before combined kidney and bone marrow transplant. Unstimulated Tregs (CD4+CD25+CD127-), CD4+ non-Tregs (CD4+CD25-), CD4 and CD8 cells were FACS-sorted from thawed PBMCs. The patients were several recipients of combined kidney and bone marrow transplants from the ITN036ST trial, and samples were available only from these trial subjects. Healthy control blood was processed by Ficoll density gradient to PBMCs and cryopreserved; patient PBMCs were collected before and after transplant. The sequencing here drew on CD4+ T cells from blood, taken before the transplant. This receptor was taken from a human donor who received a combined kidney and bone marrow transplant. The rearrangement combines TRBV28 with TRBJ2-7; a weak D assignment points to TRBD2 (5 bases agree). For the CDR3, the sequence is CASSLGGFSYEQYF. The DNA sequence is TGTGCCAGCAGTTTGGGCGGGTTCTCCTACGAGCAGTACTTC.